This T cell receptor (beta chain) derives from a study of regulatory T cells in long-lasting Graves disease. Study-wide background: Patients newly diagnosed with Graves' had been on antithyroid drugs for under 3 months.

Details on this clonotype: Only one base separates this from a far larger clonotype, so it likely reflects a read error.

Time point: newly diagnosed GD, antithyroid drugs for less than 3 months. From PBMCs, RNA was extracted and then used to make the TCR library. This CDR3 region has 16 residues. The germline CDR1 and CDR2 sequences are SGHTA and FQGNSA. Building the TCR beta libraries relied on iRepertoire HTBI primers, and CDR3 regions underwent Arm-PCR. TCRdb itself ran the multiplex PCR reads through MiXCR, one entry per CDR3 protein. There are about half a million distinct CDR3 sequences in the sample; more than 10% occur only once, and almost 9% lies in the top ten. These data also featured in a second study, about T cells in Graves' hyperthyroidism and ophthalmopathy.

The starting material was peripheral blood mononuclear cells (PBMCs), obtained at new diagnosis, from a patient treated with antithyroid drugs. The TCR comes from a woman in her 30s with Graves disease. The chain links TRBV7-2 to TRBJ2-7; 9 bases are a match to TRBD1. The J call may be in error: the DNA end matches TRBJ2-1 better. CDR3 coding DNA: TGTGCCAGCAGCGAGCGGGACAGGGCGTTTGGCAATGAGCAGTTCTTC. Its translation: CASSERDRAFGNEQFF.